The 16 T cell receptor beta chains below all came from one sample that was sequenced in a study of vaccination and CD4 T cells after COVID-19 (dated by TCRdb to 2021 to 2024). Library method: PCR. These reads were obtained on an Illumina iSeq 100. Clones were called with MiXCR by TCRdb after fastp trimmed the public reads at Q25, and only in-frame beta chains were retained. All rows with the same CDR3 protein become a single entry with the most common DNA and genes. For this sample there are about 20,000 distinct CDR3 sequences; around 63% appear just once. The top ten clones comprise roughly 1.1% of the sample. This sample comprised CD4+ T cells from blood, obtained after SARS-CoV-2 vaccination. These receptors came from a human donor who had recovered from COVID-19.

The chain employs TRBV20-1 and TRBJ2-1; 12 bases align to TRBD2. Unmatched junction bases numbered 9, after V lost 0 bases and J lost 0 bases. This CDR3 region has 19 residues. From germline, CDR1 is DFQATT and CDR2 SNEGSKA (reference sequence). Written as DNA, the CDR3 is TGCAGTGCTAGAGATTCCCTAGCGGGAGGGCCGGACTCCTACAATGAGCAGTTCTTC. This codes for CSARDSLAGGPDSYNEQFF.

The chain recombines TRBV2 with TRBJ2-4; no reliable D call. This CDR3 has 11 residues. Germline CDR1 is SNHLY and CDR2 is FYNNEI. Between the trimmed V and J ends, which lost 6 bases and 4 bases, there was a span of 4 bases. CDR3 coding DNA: TGTGCCAGCAGCCTGAAAAACATTCAGTACTTC. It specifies CASSLKNIQYF.

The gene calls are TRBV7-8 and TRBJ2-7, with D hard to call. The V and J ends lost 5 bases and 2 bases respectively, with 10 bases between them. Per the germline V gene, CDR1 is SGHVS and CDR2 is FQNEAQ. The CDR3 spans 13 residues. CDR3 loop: CASSPRVTYEQYF. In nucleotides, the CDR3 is TGTGCCAGCAGCCCAAGGGTAACCTACGAGCAGTACTTC.

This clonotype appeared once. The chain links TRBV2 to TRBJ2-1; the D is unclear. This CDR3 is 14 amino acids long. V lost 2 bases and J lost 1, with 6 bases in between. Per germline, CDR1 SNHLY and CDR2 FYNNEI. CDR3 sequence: CASSELVSYNEQFF. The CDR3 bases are TGTGCCAGCAGTGAACTAGTTTCCTACAATGAGCAGTTCTTC. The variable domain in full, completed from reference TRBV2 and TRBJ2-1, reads EPEVTQTPSHQVTQMGQEVILRCVPISNHLYFYWYRQILGQKVEFLVSFYNNEISEKSEIFDDQFSVERPDGSNFTLKIRSTKLEDSAMYFCASSELVSYNEQFFGPGTRLTVL.

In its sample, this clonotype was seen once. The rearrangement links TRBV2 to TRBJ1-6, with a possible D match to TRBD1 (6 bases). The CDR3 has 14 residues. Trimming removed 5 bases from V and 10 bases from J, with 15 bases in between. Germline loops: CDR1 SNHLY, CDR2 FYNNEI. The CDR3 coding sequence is TGTGCCAGCAGTCGACAGGCCCCTCGGTCACCCCTCCACTTT. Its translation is CASSRQAPRSPLHF.

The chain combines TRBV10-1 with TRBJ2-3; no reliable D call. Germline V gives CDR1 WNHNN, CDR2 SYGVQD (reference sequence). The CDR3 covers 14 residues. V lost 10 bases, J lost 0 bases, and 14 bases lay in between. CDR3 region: CATREGDSTDTQYF. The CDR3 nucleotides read TGCGCCACGCGAGAAGGAGACAGCACAGATACGCAGTATTTT.

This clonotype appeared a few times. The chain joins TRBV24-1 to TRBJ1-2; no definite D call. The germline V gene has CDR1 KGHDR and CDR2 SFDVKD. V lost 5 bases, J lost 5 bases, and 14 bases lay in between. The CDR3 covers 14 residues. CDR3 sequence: CATSGTAHSYGYTF. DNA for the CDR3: TGTGCCACCAGTGGGACGGCACACTCTTATGGCTACACCTTC.

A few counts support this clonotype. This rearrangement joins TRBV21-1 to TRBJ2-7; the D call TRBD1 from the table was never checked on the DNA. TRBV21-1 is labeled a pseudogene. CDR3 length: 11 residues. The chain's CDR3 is CASSKQGEQYF. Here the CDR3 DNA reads TGTGCCAGCAGCAAACAGGGCGAGCAGTACTTC.

As DNA, the CDR3 is TGTGCCTGGATTGGGACTAGCGTATCCTACAATGAGCAGTTCTTC. This codes for CAWIGTSVSYNEQFF. The V and J genes are TRBV30 and TRBJ2-1; 10 nucleotides line up with TRBD2. This CDR3 region has 15 residues. The germline CDR1 and CDR2 sequences are GTSNPN and SVGIG (reference sequence). V lost 4 bases, J lost 1 base, and 4 bases stayed unmatched.

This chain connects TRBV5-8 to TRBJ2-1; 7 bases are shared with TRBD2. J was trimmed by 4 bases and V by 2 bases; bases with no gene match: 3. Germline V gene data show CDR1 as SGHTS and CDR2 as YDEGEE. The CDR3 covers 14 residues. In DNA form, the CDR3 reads TGTGCCAGCAGCTTTGAGGGACTATACAATGAGCAGTTCTTC. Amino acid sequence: CASSFEGLYNEQFF. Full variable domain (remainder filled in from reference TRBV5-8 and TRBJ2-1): EAGVTQSPTHLIKTRGQQATLRCSPISGHTSVYWYQQALGLGLQFLLWYDEGEERNRGNFPPRFSGRQFPNYSSELNVNALELEDSALYLCASSFEGLYNEQFFGPGTRLTVL.

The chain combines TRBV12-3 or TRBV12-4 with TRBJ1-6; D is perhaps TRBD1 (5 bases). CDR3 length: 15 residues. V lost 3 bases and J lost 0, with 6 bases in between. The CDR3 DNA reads TGTGCCAGCAGTTTTAGGGGCTCCTATAATTCACCCCTCCACTTT. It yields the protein CASSFRGSYNSPLHF.

This CDR3 reads CASSLFIAAYSGNTIYF. CDR3 nucleotide sequence: TGTGCCAGCAGTTTGTTTATAGCAGCCTACTCTGGAAACACCATATATTTT. The J gene is TRBJ1-3, the V gene TRBV12-3 or TRBV12-4; D gene uncertain. The CDR3 runs 17 residues. V was clipped by 3 bases and J by 0 bases, with 15 bases between them.

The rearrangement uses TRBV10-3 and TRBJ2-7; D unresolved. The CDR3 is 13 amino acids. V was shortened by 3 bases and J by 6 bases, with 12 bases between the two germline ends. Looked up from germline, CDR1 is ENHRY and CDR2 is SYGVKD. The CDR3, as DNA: TGTGCCATCAGTGAAAACCAATGGTCCGAGCAGTACTTC. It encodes CAISENQWSEQYF.

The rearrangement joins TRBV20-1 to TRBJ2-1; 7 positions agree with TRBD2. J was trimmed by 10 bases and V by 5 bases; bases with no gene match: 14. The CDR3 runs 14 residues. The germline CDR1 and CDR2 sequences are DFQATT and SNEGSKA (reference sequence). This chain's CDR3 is CSAPRDYPGMEQFF. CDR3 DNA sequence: TGCAGTGCTCCGCGGGACTACCCTGGAATGGAGCAGTTCTTC.

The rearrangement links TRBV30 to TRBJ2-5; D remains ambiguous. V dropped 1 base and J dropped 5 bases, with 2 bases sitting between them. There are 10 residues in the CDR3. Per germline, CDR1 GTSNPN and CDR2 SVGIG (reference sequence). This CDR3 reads CAWSGETQYF. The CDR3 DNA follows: TGTGCCTGGAGTGGGGAGACCCAGTACTTC. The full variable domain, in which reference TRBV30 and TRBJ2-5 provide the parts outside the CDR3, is SQTIHQWPATLVQPVGSPLSLECTVEGTSNPNLYWYRQAAGRGLQLLFYSVGIGQISSEVPQNLSASRPQDRQFILSSKKLLLSDSGFYLCAWSGETQYFGPGTRLLVL.

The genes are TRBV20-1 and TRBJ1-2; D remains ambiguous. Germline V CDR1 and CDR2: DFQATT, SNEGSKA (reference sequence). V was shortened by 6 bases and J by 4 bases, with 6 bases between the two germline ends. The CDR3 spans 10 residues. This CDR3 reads CSAQSYGYTF. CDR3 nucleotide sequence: TGCAGTGCCCAGAGCTATGGCTACACCTTC.